These 15 T cell receptor beta chains originate from one sample sequenced in a study of blood T cells in healthy people across ages. Alongside a J-beta primer mix, a sample-barcoded 5' primer served in a second PCR lasting about 7 to 12 cycles. A single record per CDR3 protein comes from TCRdb applying MiXCR to the 5' RACE reads. Seen here are fewer than 2,000,000 distinct CDR3 sequences, about two fifths observed once, and the top ten hold more than 20%. Sequenced input: blood. Every receptor here comes from a human donor in good health.

V is TRBV7-9 and J is TRBJ2-4; tentative D call: TRBD2 (6 bases). CDR3 size: 13 residues. V was shortened by 6 bases and J by 14 bases, with 20 bases between the two germline ends. The V gene's germline CDR1 is SEHNR and CDR2 FQNEAQ (reference sequence). The CDR3 nucleotides read TGTGCCAGCAGGGCCGGGACGGAAGGGAGGAAGTACTTC. It yields the protein CASRAGTEGRKYF.

This sequence joins TRBV29-1 and TRBJ1-1; possibly TRBD1 for D (6 bases). Trimming left V 4 bases short and J 6 bases short, with 12 bases between. The CDR3 consists of 12 residues. In germline, CDR1 is SQVTM, CDR2 ANQGSEA. The CDR3 region is CSVVGGQAEAFF. CDR3 nucleotides: TGCAGCGTTGTGGGGGGGCAAGCTGAAGCTTTCTTT. The full variable domain, with the rest looked up from reference TRBV29-1 and TRBJ1-1, is SAVISQKPSRDICQRGTSLTIQCQVDSQVTMMFWYRQQPGQSLTLIATANQGSEATYESGFVIDKFPISRPNLTFSTLTVSNMSPEDSSIYLCSVVGGQAEAFFGQGTRLTVV.

This clonotype was seen only once. The rearrangement uses TRBV5-6 and TRBJ1-6; TRBD1 might be the D (6 bases). This CDR3 region has 15 residues. CDR1 and CDR2 from the germline V gene are SGHDT and YYEEEE. V lost 4 bases and J lost 7, with 15 bases in between. The CDR3 region is CASSTWGARNSPLHF. The CDR3 nucleotides are TGTGCCAGCAGCACCTGGGGGGCGAGGAATTCACCCCTCCACTTT. Full variable domain (rest looked up from reference TRBV5-6 and TRBJ1-6): DAGVTQSPTHLIKTRGQQVTLRCSPKSGHDTVSWYQQALGQGPQFIFQYYEEEERQRGNFPDRFSGHQFPNYSSELNVNALLLGDSALYLCASSTWGARNSPLHFGNGTRLTVT.

This clonotype was observed many times. J is TRBJ2-5 and V is TRBV7-8; TRBD2 agrees at 8 bases. V dropped 2 bases and J dropped 4; count of bases not matched to a gene: 3. The CDR3 has 14 residues. CDR1 is SGHVS and CDR2 is FQNEAQ in the germline V gene. Here the CDR3 reads CASSLRAGGETQYF. The CDR3 nucleotides are TGTGCCAGCAGCTTAAGGGCGGGGGGAGAGACCCAGTACTTC. The variable domain in full, with the rest retrieved from reference TRBV7-8 and TRBJ2-5, is GAGVSQSPRYKVAKRGQDVALRCDPISGHVSLFWYQQALGQGPEFLTYFQNEAQLDKSGLPSDRFFAERPEGSVSTLKIQRTQQEDSAVYLCASSLRAGGETQYFGPGTRLLVL.

The rearrangement joins TRBV5-1 to TRBJ1-3, with no clear D. The CDR3 is 16 amino acids. The germline V and J ends were trimmed by 4 bases and 4 bases, with 18 bases remaining between them. Germline-derived CDR1 and CDR2 are SGHRS and YFSETQ. In DNA, the CDR3 is TGCGCCAGCAGCGTTACCTTACAAGGCTCCGGAAACACCATATATTTT. Amino acid sequence: CASSVTLQGSGNTIYF.

With respect to this clonotype: The junction and the germline gene differ at one end; a read error may be behind it. The CDR3 region is CASNLDLLEETQYF. DNA of the CDR3: TGTGCCAGCAACTTAGATTTGCTGGAAGAGACCCAGTACTTC. The chain employs TRBV7-2 and TRBJ2-5; no clear D gene. The CDR3 has 14 residues. The germline V gene has CDR1 SGHTA and CDR2 FQGNSA.

The chain has TRBV19 and TRBJ2-1; 11 bases fit TRBD2. Trimming took 7 bases from V and 7 from J; bases not matched to a gene: 6. Germline V lookup: CDR1 LNHDA, CDR2 SQIVND (reference sequence). The CDR3 is 14 amino acids. CDR3 loop: CASTLAGGMNEQFF. In nucleotides, the CDR3 is TGTGCCAGTACTCTAGCGGGAGGTATGAATGAGCAGTTCTTC. Filled out from reference TRBV19 and TRBJ2-1, the complete variable domain reads DGGITQSPKYLFRKEGQNVTLSCEQNLNHDAMYWYRQDPGQGLRLIYYSQIVNDFQKGDIAEGYSVSREKKESFPLTVTSAQKNPTAFYLCASTLAGGMNEQFFGPGTRLTVL.

The chain has TRBV7-2 and TRBJ2-2; 8 bases match TRBD2. The CDR3 spans 14 residues. CDR1 is SGHTA, CDR2 FQGNSA, per germline. Trimming took 1 base from V and 9 from J; bases not matched to a gene: 4. For the CDR3, the DNA is TGTGCCAGCAGCTTAGTTGCGGGGGGAAGGGAGCTGTTTTTT. Protein product: CASSLVAGGRELFF. Combining the CDR3 with reference TRBV7-2 and TRBJ2-2 gives the whole variable domain GAGVSQSPSNKVTEKGKDVELRCDPISGHTALYWYRQSLGQGLEFLIYFQGNSAPDKSGLPSDRFSAERTGGSVSTLTIQRTQQEDSAVYLCASSLVAGGRELFFGEGSRLTVL.

The chain carries TRBV18 and TRBJ1-1; maybe TRBD1 (5 bases). Trimming cost V 5 bases and J 4 bases, with 20 bases left between them. Germline CDR1 is KGHSH and CDR2 is LQKENI. This CDR3 comprises 16 residues. The CDR3, as DNA: TGTGCCAGCTCATCCGCAGCGGGGGTTCGTGGCACTGAAGCTTTCTTT. Residues: CASSSAAGVRGTEAFF.

This clonotype was detected only a few times. The chain recombines TRBV20-1 with TRBJ1-1; TRBD1 might be the D (5 bases). The V and J ends lost 6 bases and 0 bases respectively, with 11 bases between them. Germline V gene lookup returns CDR1 DFQATT and CDR2 SNEGSKA (reference sequence). The CDR3 is made up of 13 amino acids. DNA for the CDR3: TGCAGTGCAATTGGACACCTGAACACTGAAGCTTTCTTT. It is translated as CSAIGHLNTEAFF.

The chain joins TRBV2 to TRBJ1-4; 7 nucleotides agree with TRBD1. Germline loops: CDR1 SNHLY, CDR2 FYNNEI. The CDR3 is 12 residues long. Losses at the gene ends were 2 bases for V and 11 bases for J; bases not matched to a gene: 2. The CDR3 sequence is CASSENRGKLFF. CDR3 nucleotides: TGTGCCAGCAGTGAAAACAGGGGTAAACTGTTTTTT.

This clonotype was seen a few times. This chain links TRBV20-1 with TRBJ2-1; tentatively, D is TRBD2 (6 bases). The CDR3 totals 15 residues. Trimming pared 0 bases from V and 3 bases from J, leaving 12 bases between. CDR1 is DFQATT and CDR2 is SNEGSKA in the germline V gene (reference sequence). The CDR3 DNA follows: TGCAGTGCTAGAGATCTGAGGCGGGGCTACAATGAGCAGTTCTTC. It is translated as CSARDLRRGYNEQFF.

The chain has TRBV19 and TRBJ2-1, with 13 bases identical to TRBD2. Germline V gives CDR1 LNHDA, CDR2 SQIVND (reference sequence). The J segment lost 7 bases and the V segment lost 7 bases, leaving 16 bases of the junction unmatched. The CDR3 totals 18 residues. CDR3 bases: TGTGCCAGTAAGCTCCGTAAGGGGACTAGCGGGGAAGAAAATGAGCAGTTCTTC. Translation: CASKLRKGTSGEENEQFF.

The chain combines TRBV3-1 with TRBJ2-4; D is perhaps TRBD1 or TRBD2 (6 bases each). Germline CDR1 reads LGHDT; CDR2 reads YNNKEL (reference sequence). There are 13 residues in the CDR3. V lost 2 bases and J 7 bases, leaving 9 bases between the germline ends. This CDR3 is CASSQRGRNIQYF. CDR3 coding DNA: TGTGCCAGCAGCCAAAGGGGGAGGAACATTCAGTACTTC.

This chain links TRBV20-1 with TRBJ2-5; D not certain. Trimming removed 6 bases at V and 2 bases at J, with 10 bases between. The CDR3 runs to 12 residues. The germline V gene has CDR1 DFQATT and CDR2 SNEGSKA (reference sequence). DNA of the CDR3: TGCAGTGCCCCAGCGTCGCAAGAGACCCAGTACTTC. Translation gives CSAPASQETQYF.